Shown below are 26 T cell receptor beta chains from a single sample sequenced in a study of blood T cell repertoires in COVID-19. The protocol was immunoSEQ multiplex PCR, while the TCRdb copy is restricted to in-frame clones and leaves out a portion. The sample carries around 340,000 clones, 80% to 90% recorded once. Sequencing input: peripheral blood. Receptor source: a woman between 55 and 75 years old with COVID-19, enrolled during active disease.

Here the CDR3 DNA reads TGTGCCAGCAGCTTACCCGGGACAGGGGGGGATACGCAGTATTTT. Protein sequence: CASSLPGTGGDTQYF. The chain joins TRBV5-4 to TRBJ2-3, with 11 bases aligning to TRBD1. This CDR3 has 15 residues. The germline V gene has CDR1 SGHNT and CDR2 YYREEE (reference sequence). V lost 2 bases and J lost 6; bases outside the gene matches: 5.

The chain employs TRBV10-3 and TRBJ2-1, with a weak D call TRBD2 (5 bases). V was shortened by 6 bases and J by 1 base, with 7 bases between the two germline ends. There are 13 residues in the CDR3. Germline V gene lookup returns CDR1 ENHRY and CDR2 SYGVKD. The CDR3 spells CAIRSGSYNEQFF. The CDR3 bases are TGTGCCATCAGGAGCGGTTCCTACAATGAGCAGTTCTTC.

The chain uses TRBV6-1 and TRBJ1-2, with a tentative D call TRBD1 (5 bases). The germline CDR1 and CDR2 sequences are MNHNS and SASEGT. This CDR3 contains 14 residues. V dropped 1 base and J dropped 1 base, with 7 bases sitting between them. The CDR3 loop reads CASSEDGGNYGYTF. The CDR3 DNA follows: TGTGCCAGCAGTGAAGACGGGGGTAACTATGGCTACACCTTC.

The CDR3 loop is CASSVGPGPGEQFF. CDR3 bases: TGTGCCAGCAGCGTAGGTCCGGGCCCGGGGGAGCAGTTCTTC. The V call is TRBV9, the J call TRBJ2-1, with D perhaps TRBD2 (5 bases). Trimming removed 0 bases at V and 10 bases at J, with 14 bases between. CDR1 is SGDLS, CDR2 YYNGEE, per germline. This CDR3 comprises 14 residues.

This rearrangement joins TRBV18 to TRBJ2-3, with D maybe TRBD1 (6 bases). Germline CDR1 is KGHSH and CDR2 is LQKENI. V lost 3 bases, J lost 3 bases, and 13 bases lay in between. The CDR3 is 15 residues long. Here the CDR3 DNA reads TGTGCCAGCTCACCCACACAGGGTTTTACAGATACGCAGTATTTT. This codes for CASSPTQGFTDTQYF.

This chain connects TRBV19 to TRBJ1-4; a possible D gene is TRBD1 (6 bases). There are 18 residues in the CDR3. Trimming shortened V by 2 bases and J by 8 bases, and 24 bases separated the two germline ends. Germline CDR1 reads LNHDA; CDR2 reads SQIVND (reference sequence). CDR3 sequence reads: CASSIPGHPNLGYEKLFF. CDR3 DNA: TGTGCCAGTAGTATACCGGGACACCCAAACCTGGGGTACGAAAAACTGTTTTTT. Filled out from reference TRBV19 and TRBJ1-4, the complete variable domain reads DGGITQSPKYLFRKEGQNVTLSCEQNLNHDAMYWYRQDPGQGLRLIYYSQIVNDFQKGDIAEGYSVSREKKESFPLTVTSAQKNPTAFYLCASSIPGHPNLGYEKLFFGSGTQLSVL.

This chain joins TRBV15 and TRBJ1-4, with D unresolved. Germline loops: CDR1 LNHNV, CDR2 YYDKDF (reference sequence). V dropped 4 bases and J dropped 0 bases, with 12 bases sitting between them. This CDR3 comprises 16 residues. The CDR3 protein is CATSKGGSATNEKLFF. The CDR3 region has the DNA TGTGCCACCAGCAAGGGAGGCAGCGCAACTAATGAAAAACTGTTTTTT.

The chain combines TRBV15 with TRBJ2-3; D might be TRBD1 (7 bases). Trimming took off 0 bases at V and 3 bases at J, with 13 bases between the two ends. The germline V gene has CDR1 LNHNV and CDR2 YYDKDF (reference sequence). The CDR3 extends over 16 amino acids. The chain's CDR3 is CATSRDQGGGTDTQYF. The CDR3 DNA reads as TGTGCCACCAGCAGAGATCAGGGGGGCGGGACAGATACGCAGTATTTT.

The V call is TRBV7-9, the J call TRBJ2-5; 10 bases match TRBD2. Trimming cost V 5 bases and J 5 bases; bases outside gene matches: 8. The CDR3 sequence is 15 residues long. CDR1 and CDR2 from the germline V gene are SEHNR and FQNEAQ (reference sequence). For the CDR3, the DNA is TGTGCCAGCAGCCGAGCGGGGGGGCCTCAGGAGACCCAGTACTTC. Its translation is CASSRAGGPQETQYF.

The V call is TRBV10-3, the J call TRBJ2-1, with D possibly matching TRBD1 (7 bases). The V and J ends lost 6 bases and 0 bases respectively, with 15 bases between them. The CDR3 loop spans 16 amino acids. Germline CDR1 is ENHRY and CDR2 is SYGVKD. Written as DNA, the CDR3 is TGTGCCATCAGACCGGGACAGACTAGCTCCTACAATGAGCAGTTCTTC. Translation: CAIRPGQTSSYNEQFF.

This chain joins TRBV29-1 and TRBJ1-2, with 7 nucleotides matching TRBD1. The CDR3 contains 13 residues. Germline V gives CDR1 SQVTM, CDR2 ANQGSEA. V lost 5 bases and J lost 2; bases outside the gene matches: 5. The CDR3 DNA reads TGCAGCGTTCGGGACAGTGAGAACTATGGCTACACCTTC. It is translated as CSVRDSENYGYTF.

The CDR3 is CASSPTGTGDYGYTF. CDR3 DNA: TGCGCCAGCAGCCCTACCGGGACAGGGGACTATGGCTACACCTTC. This sequence joins TRBV4-3 and TRBJ1-2; 10 nucleotides align to TRBD1. Trimming removed 4 bases from V and 3 bases from J; junction bases left unmatched: 5. This CDR3 is 15 amino acids long. The germline CDR1 and CDR2 sequences are LGHNA and YSLEER.

In DNA, the CDR3 is TGTGCCAGTAGTATGGGGCAGGGCACAGATACGCAGTATTTT. Translating gives CASSMGQGTDTQYF. The chain recombines TRBV19 with TRBJ2-3, with TRBD1 as a possible D gene (5 bases). With 3 bases removed from V and 1 base from J, the gap between germline ends came to 8 bases. The CDR3 has 14 residues. The V gene's germline CDR1 is LNHDA and CDR2 SQIVND (reference sequence).

This chain links TRBV5-8 with TRBJ1-2; 8 bases are shared with TRBD1. Germline V gene data show CDR1 as SGHTS and CDR2 as YDEGEE. V lost 3 bases to trimming and J lost 8 bases; unmatched junction nucleotides: 18. The CDR3 length is 17 residues. Written as DNA, the CDR3 is TGTGCCAGCAGCTCGCCGGACTGGGACAGGACCTCCTCGGGCTACACCTTC. It encodes CASSSPDWDRTSSGYTF. Together with reference TRBV5-8 and TRBJ1-2, the CDR3 gives the full variable domain: EAGVTQSPTHLIKTRGQQATLRCSPISGHTSVYWYQQALGLGLQFLLWYDEGEERNRGNFPPRFSGRQFPNYSSELNVNALELEDSALYLCASSSPDWDRTSSGYTFGSGTRLTVV.

This chain links TRBV9 with TRBJ2-1, with 7 bases aligning to TRBD2. Germline loops: CDR1 SGDLS, CDR2 YYNGEE. The CDR3 is 14 residues long. Trimming took 4 bases from V and 3 from J; bases not matched to a gene: 4. CDR3 in DNA: TGTGCCAGCAGCAGGGCGGGGGACTACAATGAGCAGTTCTTC. Its translation: CASSRAGDYNEQFF.

The J gene is TRBJ2-1, the V gene TRBV12-5, with TRBD2 matching 13 bases. Germline CDR1 LGHNT, CDR2 FRNRAP. The V segment lost 5 bases and the J segment 7 bases; nucleotides outside the gene matches: 11. The CDR3 loop spans 17 amino acids. CDR3 in amino acids: CASGLETSGGPGNEQFF. CDR3 DNA: TGTGCTAGTGGTCTCGAGACTAGCGGGGGGCCGGGAAATGAGCAGTTCTTC.

This clone appeared once. The rearrangement links TRBV5-1 to TRBJ2-7; D might be TRBD1 (6 bases). V shed 3 bases and J shed 4 bases, with 8 bases lying between them. Germline V gives CDR1 SGHRS, CDR2 YFSETQ. CDR3 length equals 12 residues. The CDR3 sequence is CASSSTGYEQYF. The CDR3 DNA sequence: TGCGCCAGCAGCTCAACAGGGTACGAGCAGTACTTC.

J is TRBJ2-1 and V is TRBV10-2; 12 nucleotides agree with TRBD2. The CDR3 has 16 amino acids. V lost 0 bases and J lost 10; bases outside the gene matches: 7. Germline V gene sequence: CDR1 WSHSY, CDR2 SAAADI. CDR3 DNA: TGCGCCAGCAGTGAGTCCGGGACTAGCGGGTCCTGGGAGCAGTTCTTC. Translated: CASSESGTSGSWEQFF.

V is TRBV18 and J is TRBJ1-4; a weak D match, TRBD1 (5 bases). Germline V gives CDR1 KGHSH, CDR2 LQKENI. V was pared by 0 bases and J by 7 bases, with 9 bases between. The CDR3 contains 14 residues. The CDR3 loop is CASSPPGASEKLFF. The DNA of the CDR3 is TGTGCCAGCTCACCACCTGGGGCTAGTGAAAAACTGTTTTTT.

The chain combines TRBV4-2 with TRBJ2-3; 7 nucleotides align to TRBD2. From germline, CDR1 is LGHNA and CDR2 YNFKEQ. Trimming at V came to 4 bases and at J to 2 bases, leaving 12 bases not matched to a gene. This CDR3 has 17 amino acids. CDR3 bases: TGTGCCAGCAGCCCGGGCCTCGGCGGGGGTTCCACAGATACGCAGTATTTT. This sequence encodes CASSPGLGGGSTDTQYF.

The V gene is TRBV10-2, the J gene TRBJ1-1; TRBD1 matches at 10 bases. CDR3 length equals 19 residues. The V segment lost 7 bases and the J segment 0 bases; nucleotides outside the gene matches: 17. Germline assignment: CDR1 WSHSY and CDR2 SAAADI. CDR3 in amino acids: CASNPDPWTGGKMNTEAFF. As DNA, the CDR3 is TGCGCCAGCAATCCCGACCCGTGGACAGGGGGGAAGATGAACACTGAAGCTTTCTTT.

This chain uses TRBV27 with TRBJ1-1; D not certain. Germline assignment: CDR1 MNHEY and CDR2 SMNVEV (reference sequence). This CDR3 contains 15 residues. V was cut by 0 bases and J by 1 base, with 9 bases left in between. This chain's CDR3 is CASSLSESRNTEAFF. In nucleotides, the CDR3 is TGTGCCAGCAGTTTATCGGAGAGTCGGAACACTGAAGCTTTCTTT.

This clone has a single count. The chain links TRBV24-1 to TRBJ2-3; weak D call: TRBD2 (6 bases). Trimming removed 3 bases at V and 0 bases at J, with 18 bases between. Looked up from germline, CDR1 is KGHDR and CDR2 is SFDVKD. The CDR3 runs 18 residues. CDR3 DNA: TGTGCCACCAGTGATCCATCCCTTAGCGGCACAAGCACAGATACGCAGTATTTT. Its translation: CATSDPSLSGTSTDTQYF.

Note on this clone: The same CDR3 arises from other DNA sequences in this sample as well. The V and J genes are TRBV30 and TRBJ1-2; D is undetermined. In germline, CDR1 is GTSNPN, CDR2 SVGIG (reference sequence). This CDR3 region has 13 residues. The ends were cut back, 0 bases at V and 2 bases at J, with 7 bases in the middle. The CDR3 protein is CAWSVQANYGYTF. DNA of the CDR3: TGTGCCTGGAGTGTACAAGCGAACTATGGCTACACCTTC.

The CDR3 region has the DNA TGTGCCAGCAGCCCCGGGGGGACAGGGGGATACGAGCAGTACTTC. It specifies CASSPGGTGGYEQYF. The chain is built from TRBV9 and TRBJ2-7, with 11 positions matching TRBD1. Trimming took 4 bases from V and 4 from J; bases not matched to a gene: 7. Looked up from germline, CDR1 is SGDLS and CDR2 is YYNGEE. The CDR3 is made up of 15 amino acids.

The genes are TRBV7-2 and TRBJ1-5, with D hard to call. Trimming removed 6 bases at V and 0 bases at J, with 9 bases between. The CDR3 sequence is 14 residues long. Germline V gene data show CDR1 as SGHTA and CDR2 as FQGNSA. Written as DNA, the CDR3 is TGTGCCAGCAGGGTCGGAGATAGCAATCAGCCCCAGCATTTT. Protein sequence: CASRVGDSNQPQHF.